One sample yielded the 2 T cell receptor beta chains listed below, sequenced in a study of cytomegalovirus exposure and HLA in healthy donors. Primers included in the PCR were 60 Vbeta and 13 Jbeta primers. Some clones are missing from TCRdb's copy, which holds only in-frame ones; the method was immunoSEQ multiplex PCR. The table shows tens of thousands of clones, with roughly 72% occurring only once. The sample comprised PBMCs. Receptors were obtained from a woman between 50 and 59 years old in good health and CMV-seropositive.

The chain has TRBV30 and TRBJ1-1; D gene unclear. The CDR3 is made up of 16 amino acids. Deletions cut 0 bases from V and 0 bases from J, with 14 bases between. Germline CDR1 and CDR2: GTSNPN and SVGIG (reference sequence). The CDR3 spells CAWSVLSGGLNTEAFF. DNA for the CDR3: TGTGCCTGGAGTGTTTTATCGGGCGGGTTGAACACTGAAGCTTTCTTT.

This sequence joins TRBV5-1 and TRBJ2-1, with TRBD2 matching 13 bases. The CDR3 length is 15 residues. Per germline, CDR1 SGHRS and CDR2 YFSETQ. V lost 4 bases to trimming and J lost 9 bases; unmatched junction nucleotides: 7. The CDR3 DNA sequence: TGCGCCAGCAGCACTCGACTAGCGGGAGGCACTGAGCAGTTCTTC. It translates to CASSTRLAGGTEQFF.